This TCR beta chain was captured by sequencing in a study of relationships among human T cell subsets. Germline CDR1 is DFQATT and CDR2 is SNEGSKA (reference sequence). This CDR3 is 13 amino acids long. The V end lost 2 bases, the J end lost 3 bases, and 11 bases lay between the germline ends. After negative selection with anti-CD4 multisort beads, CD8+ T cells were positively selected with anti-CD8 beads. Study-wide results and caveats: Over 55% of CD8+ cytotoxic sequences were in clones over 100 reads; regulatory and Th2 had few. Many CDR3s were shared across Th1, Th2 and regulatory subsets.

Concerning this clonotype: Its antigen is not identified.

The T cell receptor alpha and beta CDR3 regions were amplified from mRNA by semiquantitative ARM-PCR. ARM-PCR used tagged nested gene-specific primers, then communal superprimers for exponential amplification. Before the second round, exonuclease removed the nested primers. TCRdb re-derived calls from the multiplex PCR reads in MiXCR, one entry per CDR3 protein. This table holds roughly 5,400 distinct CDR3 sequences, around 60% found once. The V gene is TRBV20-1, the J gene TRBJ2-7; no clear D. This TCR was recovered from a man in his forties in good health. The sample was CD8+ T cells sorted from blood. CDR3 protein: CSARPRIVYEQYF. The CDR3, as DNA: TGCAGTGCTAGACCTAGAATAGTCTACGAGCAGTACTTC.